Listed below are T cell receptor beta chains from one sample, sequenced in a study of cytomegalovirus exposure and HLA in healthy donors. The method was immunoSEQ multiplex PCR; TCRdb's version includes in-frame clones alone and lacks a portion of them. Of about 160,000 clones detected, 60% to 85% appear once; the ten largest clones hold less than 4.5%. Sequenced sample: PBMCs. These TCRs come from a man younger than 40 in good health and CMV-seropositive. Both conserved end residues are part of each CDR3. The D gene is left open where the match is weak. Only part of the rows carry a size: once, few, many, or a class if the clone is expanded.

V gene,clone size,CDR3 length,J gene,D gene,CDR3 protein,CDR3 DNA
TRBV28,NA,16,TRBJ1-6,TRBD1,CASTGDRGTYNSPLHF,TGTGCCAGCACCGGGGACAGGGGGACCTATAATTCACCCCTCCACTTT
TRBV6-1,NA,15,TRBJ2-5,TRBD1,CASSEADRGQETQYF,TGTGCCAGCAGTGAAGCGGACAGGGGGCAAGAGACCCAGTACTTC
TRBV5-6,NA,15,TRBJ2-7,NA,CASSPVADPTYEQYF,TGTGCCAGCAGCCCCGTAGCGGATCCTACCTACGAGCAGTACTTC
TRBV30,NA,13,TRBJ1-5,NA,CAWSLAANQPQHF,TGTGCCTGGAGTCTGGCGGCTAATCAGCCCCAGCATTTT
TRBV7-9,NA,18,TRBJ2-7,TRBD2,CASSLVSGGLVRTYEQYF,TGTGCCAGCAGCTTAGTCAGCGGTGGACTAGTAAGAACCTACGAGCAGTACTTC
TRBV4-1,once,14,TRBJ1-6,TRBD1,CASSQGDRGSPLHF,TGCGCCAGCAGCCAAGGGGACAGAGGATCACCCCTCCACTTT
TRBV10-3,NA,15,TRBJ1-1,NA,CAISESARVGTEAFF,TGTGCCATCAGTGAGTCGGCCAGGGTGGGGACTGAAGCTTTCTTT
TRBV9,NA,15,TRBJ2-1,TRBD2,CASSERLARYNEQFF,TGTGCCAGCAGCGAAAGACTAGCAAGATACAATGAGCAGTTCTTC
TRBV7-3,NA,15,TRBJ2-3,TRBD2,CASSSSGVGTDTQYF,TGTGCCAGCAGCTCTAGCGGGGTAGGGACAGATACGCAGTATTTT
TRBV2,NA,18,TRBJ2-3,NA,CASSEAGKGGGKTDTQYF,TGTGCCAGCAGTGAAGCGGGGAAGGGAGGGGGTAAGACAGATACGCAGTATTTT
TRBV7-2,NA,13,TRBJ2-7,NA,CASSLNYSGEQYF,TGTGCCAGCAGCTTAAACTACTCGGGAGAGCAGTACTTC
TRBV9,once,13,TRBJ2-1,TRBD2,CASNGGAANEQFF,TGTGCCAGCAACGGGGGGGCGGCCAATGAGCAGTTCTTC
TRBV7-9,NA,15,TRBJ2-7,NA,CASSLVVGGRDEQYF,TGTGCCAGCAGCTTAGTTGTAGGGGGTAGAGACGAGCAGTACTTC
TRBV10-3,few,14,TRBJ1-1,TRBD1,CAISESGQEWWAFF,TGTGCCATCAGTGAGTCGGGACAGGAGTGGTGGGCTTTCTTT
TRBV9,NA,15,TRBJ2-5,TRBD1,CASSGRQGGRETQYF,TGTGCCAGCAGCGGTAGACAGGGGGGCCGGGAGACCCAGTACTTC
TRBV30,NA,13,TRBJ1-4,NA,CAWSTLADEKLFF,TGTGCCTGGAGTACTCTGGCGGATGAAAAACTGTTTTTT
TRBV5-4,NA,13,TRBJ1-2,TRBD1,CASSATGGGGYTF,TGTGCCAGCAGCGCTACAGGGGGCGGCGGCTACACCTTC
TRBV4-1,NA,14,TRBJ1-1,NA,CASSQRSGEGEAFF,TGCGCCAGCAGCCAACGATCAGGGGAGGGTGAAGCTTTCTTT
TRBV12-5,NA,12,TRBJ2-7,NA,CASGLGVDEQYF,TGTGCTAGTGGTTTAGGGGTGGACGAGCAGTACTTC
TRBV19,NA,14,TRBJ1-2,TRBD1,CASSIGTGFYGYTF,TGTGCCAGTAGTATCGGGACAGGGTTCTATGGCTACACCTTC
TRBV19,NA,14,TRBJ2-2,TRBD2,CASSILAGGRELFF,TGTGCCAGTAGTATCCTAGCGGGAGGGCGGGAGCTGTTTTTT
TRBV29-1,few,14,TRBJ2-7,NA,CSVRRDEVSYEQYF,TGCAGCGTCAGGAGGGACGAAGTCTCCTACGAGCAGTACTTC
TRBV7-9,once,16,TRBJ2-7,TRBD2,CASSLFGGRSSYEQYF,TGTGCCAGCAGCTTATTCGGCGGGAGGAGCTCCTACGAGCAGTACTTC
TRBV6-1,NA,16,TRBJ2-3,TRBD2,CASSEVGTSATDTQYF,TGTGCCAGCAGTGAAGTAGGGACTAGCGCCACAGATACGCAGTATTTT
TRBV13,NA,13,TRBJ2-3,NA,CASSSFGTDTQYF,TGTGCCAGCAGCTCGTTTGGCACAGATACGCAGTATTTT
TRBV4-1,NA,17,TRBJ2-7,TRBD2,CASSQEVMGLTNYEQYF,TGCGCCAGCAGCCAAGAGGTAATGGGACTAACCAACTACGAGCAGTACTTC
TRBV7-6,NA,15,TRBJ2-7,TRBD1,CASSFVKGASYEQYF,TGTGCCAGCAGCTTTGTGAAGGGGGCTTCGTACGAGCAGTACTTC
TRBV28,NA,14,TRBJ2-7,NA,CASSKQANSYEQYF,TGTGCCAGCAGCAAACAGGCGAACTCCTACGAGCAGTACTTC
TRBV11-2,once,15,TRBJ1-5,TRBD1,CASSSARGYNQPQHF,TGTGCCAGCAGCTCGGCCAGGGGGTACAATCAGCCCCAGCATTTT
TRBV19,NA,13,TRBJ2-7,NA,CASSSRQAYEQYF,TGTGCCAGTAGTTCGAGACAGGCCTACGAGCAGTACTTC
TRBV25-1,NA,16,TRBJ2-2,TRBD2,CASSEMGLARTGELFF,TGTGCCAGCAGTGAAATGGGACTAGCGCGAACCGGGGAGCTGTTTTTT
TRBV7-9,NA,14,TRBJ1-2,TRBD1,CASSSRDRVYGYTF,TGTGCCAGCAGCTCCAGGGACAGGGTCTATGGCTACACCTTC
TRBV6-4,NA,16,TRBJ2-3,TRBD2,CASSDQTSGGSDTQYF,TGTGCCAGCAGTGACCAGACTAGCGGGGGCTCAGATACGCAGTATTTT
TRBV5-4,NA,16,TRBJ2-7,NA,CASSKGSGPGAYEQYF,TGTGCCAGCAGCAAGGGCTCCGGACCAGGGGCCTACGAGCAGTACTTC
TRBV2,NA,14,TRBJ2-1,TRBD2,CASSAGGTYNEQFF,TGTGCCAGCAGTGCGGGGGGAACCTACAATGAGCAGTTCTTC
TRBV25-1,few,18,TRBJ2-1,TRBD2,CASSVGKLSGGVSYEQFF,TGTGCCAGCAGTGTAGGGAAGCTTAGCGGGGGGGTCTCATATGAGCAGTTCTTC
TRBV6-5,NA,13,TRBJ2-7,NA,CASSSGSDYEQYF,TGTGCCAGCAGTTCCGGGTCAGATTACGAGCAGTACTTC
TRBV5-1,NA,17,TRBJ1-6,TRBD1,CASSLATGGVGDSPLHF,TGCGCCAGCAGCTTGGCTACAGGGGGAGTGGGCGACTCACCCCTCCACTTT
TRBV11-2,NA,14,TRBJ2-7,TRBD2,CASSLEASGAEQYF,TGTGCCAGCAGCTTAGAGGCTAGCGGGGCCGAGCAGTACTTC
TRBV27,NA,17,TRBJ2-3,TRBD2,CASSLRTSGGRSDTQYF,TGTGCCAGCAGTTTGAGGACTAGCGGGGGGAGATCAGATACGCAGTATTTT
TRBV5-6,NA,16,TRBJ2-3,TRBD1,CASSLGTGGTTDTQYF,TGTGCCAGCAGCTTAGGGACAGGGGGTACCACAGATACGCAGTATTTT
TRBV4-1,NA,12,TRBJ2-7,NA,CASSQDPPEQYF,TGCGCCAGCAGCCAAGATCCCCCGGAGCAGTACTTC
TRBV5-4,NA,14,TRBJ2-3,TRBD1,CASSHRQGIDTQYF,TGTGCCAGCAGCCACAGACAGGGGATAGATACGCAGTATTTT
TRBV18,NA,17,TRBJ2-7,NA,CASSPPHLTRSSYEQYF,TGTGCCAGCTCACCACCGCACCTCACAAGGAGCTCCTACGAGCAGTACTTC
TRBV9,NA,18,TRBJ2-5,TRBD2,CASSPGLAGGAGQETQYF,TGTGCCAGCAGCCCCGGACTAGCGGGGGGGGCCGGCCAAGAGACCCAGTACTTC
TRBV9,NA,14,TRBJ2-7,TRBD2,CASSASGGPYEQYF,TGTGCCAGCAGCGCTTCGGGGGGGCCCTACGAGCAGTACTTC
TRBV19,NA,14,TRBJ2-1,TRBD2,CASMAGGSYNEQFF,TGTGCCAGTATGGCGGGAGGCTCCTACAATGAGCAGTTCTTC
TRBV7-9,once,11,TRBJ2-7,NA,CASSERDEQYF,TGTGCCAGCAGCGAAAGAGACGAGCAGTACTTC
TRBV6-6,NA,16,TRBJ2-2,NA,CASPKGSGQNTGELFF,TGTGCCAGCCCGAAAGGTTCCGGACAGAACACCGGGGAGCTGTTTTTT
TRBV2,once,13,TRBJ2-5,TRBD2,CASRRGGLETQYF,TGTGCCAGCAGGCGGGGGGGGTTGGAGACCCAGTACTTC
TRBV6-5,NA,15,TRBJ1-5,NA,CASRPDTYSNQPQHF,TGTGCCAGCAGGCCAGACACTTATAGCAATCAGCCCCAGCATTTT
TRBV30,NA,13,TRBJ1-5,NA,CAWDLGVGQPQHF,TGTGCCTGGGACCTCGGGGTCGGGCAGCCCCAGCATTTT
TRBV5-5,NA,13,TRBJ1-4,NA,CASSLLANEKLFF,TGTGCCAGCAGCTTGTTAGCTAATGAAAAACTGTTTTTT